These 6 T cell receptor beta chains came from one sample sequenced in a study of blood T cell repertoires in COVID-19. The protocol was immunoSEQ multiplex PCR, while the TCRdb copy is restricted to in-frame clones and leaves out a portion. Among roughly 220,000 clones listed, roughly four fifths were seen once. The sample consisted of peripheral blood. Every receptor here comes from a woman aged 60 to 75 with acute or convalescent COVID-19.

The chain is built from TRBV5-1 and TRBJ1-1; 10 positions agree with TRBD1. V trimming: 3 bases; J trimming: 1 base; junction bases outside the gene matches: 9. The CDR3 has 17 amino acids. Germline assignment: CDR1 SGHRS and CDR2 YFSETQ. Written as DNA, the CDR3 is TGCGCCAGCAGCTCCCCGGGACAGGGGACGGCGAACACTGAAGCTTTCTTT. It yields the protein CASSSPGQGTANTEAFF.

This clone was counted a single time. The J gene is TRBJ2-2, the V gene TRBV30; D is ambiguous. CDR1 is GTSNPN and CDR2 is SVGIG in the germline V gene (reference sequence). The CDR3 has 13 amino acids. Trimming pared 3 bases from V and 1 base from J, leaving 6 bases between. The chain's CDR3 is CAWRAVNTGELFF. The CDR3 DNA follows: TGTGCCTGGAGGGCGGTGAACACCGGGGAGCTGTTTTTT.

The chain uses TRBV19 and TRBJ2-5, with D possibly matching TRBD2 (6 bases). The CDR3 loop spans 15 amino acids. Trimming stripped 5 bases from V and 2 bases from J, with 15 bases between. The germline gives CDR1 LNHDA, CDR2 SQIVND (reference sequence). CDR3 bases: TGTGCCAGTAGTCTACCGGGAGTCACTCAAGAGACCCAGTACTTC. Encoded protein: CASSLPGVTQETQYF.

CDR3 nucleotide sequence: TGTGCCAGCAGCGCTTTTGATGGGGGGAGCTCCTACAATGAGCAGTTCTTC. Protein sequence: CASSAFDGGSSYNEQFF. The chain joins TRBV9 to TRBJ2-1; maybe TRBD2 (6 bases). In germline, CDR1 is SGDLS, CDR2 YYNGEE. CDR3 length: 17 residues. V was cut by 3 bases and J by 0 bases, with 16 bases left in between.

The V call is TRBV2, the J call TRBJ1-6; 9 bases fit TRBD1. From germline, CDR1 is SNHLY and CDR2 FYNNEI. The CDR3 has 15 amino acids. V lost 0 bases to trimming and J lost 7 bases; unmatched junction nucleotides: 1. CDR3 in amino acids: CASSEAGQGNSPLHF. The CDR3 region has the DNA TGTGCCAGCAGTGAAGCCGGACAGGGGAATTCACCCCTCCACTTT.

The chain combines TRBV5-1 with TRBJ2-2, with D perhaps TRBD1 (6 bases). Trimming pared 1 base from V and 7 bases from J, leaving 17 bases between. The CDR3 totals 16 residues. Germline-derived CDR1 and CDR2 are SGHRS and YFSETQ. The CDR3 here is CASSLRSQGLDGELFF. CDR3 nucleotides: TGCGCCAGCAGCTTGAGGAGCCAGGGGCTGGACGGGGAGCTGTTTTTT. The whole variable domain, filled in from reference TRBV5-1 and TRBJ2-2, reads KAGVTQTPRYLIKTRGQQVTLSCSPISGHRSVSWYQQTPGQGLQFLFEYFSETQRNKGNFPGRFSGRQFSNSRSEMNVSTLELGDSALYLCASSLRSQGLDGELFFGEGSRLTVL.